This entry is about one TCR beta chain. This sample stems from a study of control samples from healthy donors and cancer patients. Looked up from germline, CDR1 is SGHRS and CDR2 is YFSETQ. The V gene end was trimmed by 4 bases and the J gene end by 4 bases; junction bases not matched to a gene: 4. The CDR3 extends over 14 amino acids. The method was immunoSEQ multiplex PCR; TCRdb's version includes in-frame clones alone and lacks a portion of them. The table records over 200,000 clones, around 80% of them present only once. This chain links TRBV5-1 with TRBJ2-7; 11 bases are shared with TRBD2. This clonotype originated in a woman between 55 and 75 years old with lung cancer. Sequenced input: PBMCs. Here the CDR3 DNA reads TGCGCCAGCAGCGGAACTAGCGGGAGTTACGAGCAGTACTTC. This codes for CASSGTSGSYEQYF.